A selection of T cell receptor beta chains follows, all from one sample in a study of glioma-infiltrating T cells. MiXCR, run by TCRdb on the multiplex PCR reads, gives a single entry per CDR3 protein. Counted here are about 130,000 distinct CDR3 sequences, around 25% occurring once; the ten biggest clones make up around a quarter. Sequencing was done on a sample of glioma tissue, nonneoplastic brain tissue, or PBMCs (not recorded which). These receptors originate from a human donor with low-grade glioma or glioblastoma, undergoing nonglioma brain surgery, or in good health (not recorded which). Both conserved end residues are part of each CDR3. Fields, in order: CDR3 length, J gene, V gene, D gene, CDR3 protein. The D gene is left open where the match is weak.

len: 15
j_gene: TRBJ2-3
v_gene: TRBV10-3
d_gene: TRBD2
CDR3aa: CAISDIAGAGDTQYF

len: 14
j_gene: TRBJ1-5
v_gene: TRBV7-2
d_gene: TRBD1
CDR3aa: CASSLVQGNQPQHF

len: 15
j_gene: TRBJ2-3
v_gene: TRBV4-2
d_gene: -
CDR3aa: CASSPGTPSTDTQYF

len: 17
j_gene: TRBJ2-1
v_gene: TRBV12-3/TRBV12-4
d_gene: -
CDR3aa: CASSLASWRPSPNEQFF

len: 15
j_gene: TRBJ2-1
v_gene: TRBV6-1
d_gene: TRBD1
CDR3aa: CASSSDRGLPNEQFF

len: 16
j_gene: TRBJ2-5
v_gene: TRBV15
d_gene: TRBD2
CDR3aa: CATSPRLAGGGETQYF

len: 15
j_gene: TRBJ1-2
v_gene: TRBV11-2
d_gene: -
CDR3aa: CASSLAAGVNYGYTF

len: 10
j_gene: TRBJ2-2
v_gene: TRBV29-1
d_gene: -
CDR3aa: CSVLTGVLFF

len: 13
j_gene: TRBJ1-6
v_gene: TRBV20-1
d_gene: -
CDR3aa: CSVWESHGSPLHF

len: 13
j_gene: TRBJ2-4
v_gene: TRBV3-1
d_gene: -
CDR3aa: CASSQVAKNIQYF

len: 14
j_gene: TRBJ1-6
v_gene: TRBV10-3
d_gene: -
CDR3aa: CAISEYPTGSPLHF

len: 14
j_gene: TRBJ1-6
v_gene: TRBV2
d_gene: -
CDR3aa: CASTHSRLNSPLHF

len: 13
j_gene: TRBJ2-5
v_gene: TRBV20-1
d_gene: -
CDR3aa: CSAPGWSQETQYF

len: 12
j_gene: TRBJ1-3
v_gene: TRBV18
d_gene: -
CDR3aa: CASSSRGNTIYF

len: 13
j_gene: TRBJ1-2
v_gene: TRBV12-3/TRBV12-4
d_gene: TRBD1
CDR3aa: CASSRQGRYGYTF

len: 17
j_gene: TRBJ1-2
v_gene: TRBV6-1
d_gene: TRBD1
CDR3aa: CASSVPGQAGGGYGYTF

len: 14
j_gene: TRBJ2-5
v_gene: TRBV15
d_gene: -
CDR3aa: CATSRDELFETQYF

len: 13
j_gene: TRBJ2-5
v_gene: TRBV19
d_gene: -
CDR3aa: CASSRTVKETQYF

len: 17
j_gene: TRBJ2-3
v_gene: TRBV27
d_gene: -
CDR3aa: CASSQEPLEGGMDTQYF

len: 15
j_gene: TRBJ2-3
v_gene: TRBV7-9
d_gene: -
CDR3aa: CASSPGAVSTDTKYF

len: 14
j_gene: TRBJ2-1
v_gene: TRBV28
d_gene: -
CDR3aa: CASSPRAVYNEQFF

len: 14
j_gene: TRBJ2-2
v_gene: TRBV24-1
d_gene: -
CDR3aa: CATSDFANTGELFF

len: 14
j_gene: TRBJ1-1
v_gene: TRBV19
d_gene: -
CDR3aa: CASSIGGGNTEAFF

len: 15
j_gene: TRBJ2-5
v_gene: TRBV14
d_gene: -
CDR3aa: CASSPYEGGRETQYF

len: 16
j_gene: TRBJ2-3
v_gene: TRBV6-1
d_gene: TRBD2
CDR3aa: CASSVAGTSGWDTQYF

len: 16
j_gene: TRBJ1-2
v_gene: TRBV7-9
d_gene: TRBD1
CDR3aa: CASSGTGDEANYGYTF